The 23 T cell receptor beta chains below were found in one sample sequenced in a study of CD8 T cells in ankylosing spondylitis. In TCRdb, the 5' RACE reads were re-called with MiXCR into one record per CDR3 protein. This sample has around 440,000 distinct CDR3 sequences, with 15% to 20% found just once. General study points: Among TCR beta sequences, a motif of eight or nine highly homologous variants appeared characteristic of ankylosing spondylitis blood.

The antigens for these receptors are not known. Sequencing was carried out using blood, either unsorted or a sorted T cell fraction (not recorded which). All receptors derive from a male donor with ankylosing spondylitis.

This clonotype was counted a few times. This rearrangement joins TRBV12-3 or TRBV12-4 to TRBJ2-3; TRBD2 aligns across 13 bases. V shed 8 bases and J 3 bases; nucleotides not matched to a gene: 14. The CDR3 contains 18 residues. The CDR3 reads CASVPRKGTSGVTDTQYF. The CDR3 DNA sequence: TGTGCCAGCGTACCCCGCAAAGGGACTAGCGGGGTAACAGATACGCAGTATTTT.

The sample holds many counts of this clonotype. The chain links TRBV7-2 to TRBJ1-1; 7 bases fit TRBD1. V lost 5 bases, J lost 6 bases, and 6 bases stayed unmatched. Germline loops: CDR1 SGHTA, CDR2 FQGNSA. The CDR3 spans 13 residues. The CDR3 DNA is TGTGCCAGCAGCCTCCAGGGGGGCGCTGAAGCTTTCTTT. This translates into CASSLQGGAEAFF.

This clonotype was seen only a few times. The rearrangement joins TRBV5-5 to TRBJ1-4; the D gene is possibly TRBD1 (5 bases). Germline V gene data show CDR1 as SGHKS and CDR2 as YYEKEE (reference sequence). Deletions cut 2 bases from V and 4 bases from J, with 9 bases between. The CDR3 loop spans 14 amino acids. Here the CDR3 reads CASSFGGINEKLFF. The CDR3 DNA reads as TGTGCCAGCAGCTTCGGGGGGATTAATGAAAAACTGTTTTTT.

This clonotype was observed a few times. This chain links TRBV5-6 with TRBJ2-3; no clear D gene. Trimming pared 4 bases from V and 6 bases from J, leaving 9 bases between. Germline CDR1 SGHDT, CDR2 YYEEEE. This CDR3 comprises 12 residues. For the CDR3, the DNA is TGTGCCAGCAGCCTTTACCCCGATACGCAGTATTTT. Protein product: CASSLYPDTQYF.

This clonotype was recorded a few times. V usage is TRBV20-1 and J usage is TRBJ1-1, with a tentative D call TRBD1 (6 bases). Per germline, CDR1 DFQATT and CDR2 SNEGSKA (reference sequence). CDR3 length: 12 residues. The ends were cut back, 6 bases at V and 5 bases at J, with 13 bases in the middle. CDR3 protein: CSAPGQGTEAFF. The DNA of the CDR3 is TGCAGTGCCCCTGGGCAGGGGACTGAAGCTTTCTTT.

This clonotype was observed once. The chain employs TRBV27 and TRBJ2-7; 10 positions match TRBD1. V lost 6 bases, J lost 7 bases, and 12 bases stayed unmatched. CDR3 size: 15 residues. Looked up from germline, CDR1 is MNHEY and CDR2 is SMNVEV (reference sequence). In DNA, the CDR3 is TGTGCCAGCAGCCCCGCCCGGGACAGGGGCGGGGAGCAGTACTTC. Protein product: CASSPARDRGGEQYF.

This clonotype appeared a few times. The gene calls are TRBV11-2 and TRBJ2-2; D remains unclear. Germline CDR1 reads SGHAT; CDR2 reads FQNNGV. The V end lost 3 bases, the J end lost 3 bases, and 8 bases lay between the germline ends. CDR3 size: 14 residues. Here the CDR3 reads CASSLSPDTGELFF. The CDR3 nucleotides read TGTGCCAGCAGCTTGTCCCCAGACACCGGGGAGCTGTTTTTT.

The chain links TRBV20-1 to TRBJ2-2, with 10 bases identical to TRBD2. The V segment lost 7 bases and the J segment 2 bases; nucleotides outside the gene matches: 4. The CDR3 covers 14 residues. The germline CDR1 and CDR2 sequences are DFQATT and SNEGSKA (reference sequence). In DNA form, the CDR3 reads TGCAGTGTTAGCGGGAGGACAAACACCGGGGAGCTGTTTTTT. It translates to CSVSGRTNTGELFF.

A few counts support this clonotype. This chain links TRBV12-3 or TRBV12-4 with TRBJ2-1, with TRBD1 matching over 7 bases. CDR3 length: 15 residues. The V gene end was trimmed by 6 bases and the J gene end by 0 bases; junction bases not matched to a gene: 5. The DNA of the CDR3 is TGTGCCAGCAGAATCAGGGGGAGCTCCTACAATGAGCAGTTCTTC. This gives the protein CASRIRGSSYNEQFF.

The chain joins TRBV5-1 to TRBJ1-1; unclear D gene. The germline gives CDR1 SGHRS, CDR2 YFSETQ. This CDR3 is 14 amino acids long. Trimming removed 4 bases at V and 1 base at J, with 11 bases between. The CDR3 loop is CASSRQSGNTEAFF. The CDR3 nucleotides read TGCGCCAGCAGCCGTCAGTCGGGGAACACTGAAGCTTTCTTT.

The rearrangement uses TRBV7-9 and TRBJ2-1; 8 bases agree with TRBD1. The CDR3 consists of 16 residues. CDR1 and CDR2 (germline): SEHNR, FQNEAQ (reference sequence). Unmatched junction bases numbered 9, after V lost 0 bases and J lost 8 bases. The CDR3 here is CASSLAETGVGYEQFF. The CDR3 DNA sequence: TGTGCCAGCAGCTTAGCGGAGACAGGGGTGGGCTATGAGCAGTTCTTC.

The rearrangement uses TRBV18 and TRBJ1-6; D gene unclear. This CDR3 contains 15 residues. Trimming pared 3 bases from V and 9 bases from J, leaving 15 bases between. The V gene's germline CDR1 is KGHSH and CDR2 LQKENI. Written as DNA, the CDR3 is TGTGCCAGCTCACCGAGCCCAACGGCGGGTTCACCCCTCCACTTT. Protein: CASSPSPTAGSPLHF.

This clonotype was counted at least ten times. J is TRBJ2-3 and V is TRBV12-3 or TRBV12-4; weak D call: TRBD2 (6 bases). The V and J ends lost 5 bases and 0 bases respectively, with 9 bases between them. The CDR3 has 14 amino acids. The CDR3 sequence is CASSKSGSTDTQYF. The CDR3 bases are TGTGCCAGCAGTAAAAGCGGGAGCACAGATACGCAGTATTTT.

The rearrangement links TRBV11-2 to TRBJ2-7, with 7 bases that match TRBD2. Germline V gives CDR1 SGHAT, CDR2 FQNNGV. J was trimmed by 2 bases and V by 10 bases; bases with no gene match: 8. The CDR3 length is 13 residues. The CDR3 sequence is CATLGEGTYEQYF. CDR3 nucleotide sequence: TGTGCCACCCTAGGGGAGGGGACCTACGAGCAGTACTTC.

The chain carries TRBV4-3 and TRBJ2-3, with D possibly being TRBD1 (5 bases). With 0 bases removed from V and 9 bases from J, the gap between germline ends came to 10 bases. The germline CDR1 and CDR2 sequences are LGHNA and YSLEER. The CDR3 is 13 amino acids. CDR3 sequence reads: CASSQEVRETQYF. Written as DNA, the CDR3 is TGCGCCAGCAGCCAAGAAGTCAGGGAAACGCAGTATTTT.

In this sample, this clonotype turned up a few times. CDR3 region: CSARDRTGAGEQFF. CDR3 nucleotides: TGCAGTGCTAGAGATCGAACAGGGGCCGGGGAGCAGTTCTTC. The chain joins TRBV20-1 to TRBJ2-1, with 7 bases identical to TRBD1. Germline V gives CDR1 DFQATT, CDR2 SNEGSKA (reference sequence). V lost 0 bases to trimming and J lost 10 bases; unmatched junction nucleotides: 9. The CDR3 length is 14 residues.

This clonotype was seen a few times. The J gene is TRBJ1-5, the V gene TRBV27; TRBD1 is a possible D gene (6 bases). This CDR3 has 16 amino acids. Looked up from germline, CDR1 is MNHEY and CDR2 is SMNVEV (reference sequence). Trimming left V 3 bases short and J 0 bases short, with 12 bases between. The CDR3 reads CASSLSAGASNQPQHF. CDR3 DNA: TGTGCCAGCAGTTTGAGTGCAGGGGCTAGCAATCAGCCCCAGCATTTT.

This clonotype was seen a few times. V is TRBV7-9 and J is TRBJ1-1; 9 bases match TRBD1. This CDR3 spans 15 amino acids. The V and J ends lost 5 bases and 1 base, in that order; junction bases with no gene match: 5. Germline V lookup: CDR1 SEHNR, CDR2 FQNEAQ (reference sequence). The CDR3 bases are TGTGCCAGCAGCGATATACAGGGGGCGAACACTGAAGCTTTCTTT. It translates to CASSDIQGANTEAFF.

This clonotype was counted only a few times. This rearrangement joins TRBV5-1 to TRBJ2-3, with 10 bases that match TRBD1. The V and J ends lost 1 base and 4 bases, in that order; junction bases with no gene match: 6. The CDR3 loop spans 16 amino acids. Germline-derived CDR1 and CDR2 are SGHRS and YFSETQ. In DNA, the CDR3 is TGCGCCAGCAGCTTGTTGGGACAGGGGTACCCAGATACGCAGTATTTT. This translates into CASSLLGQGYPDTQYF.

The chain couples TRBV20-1 to TRBJ1-1, with a possible D match to TRBD1 (5 bases). CDR3 length: 13 residues. Trimming removed 7 bases from V and 0 bases from J, with 12 bases in between. Germline CDR1 is DFQATT and CDR2 is SNEGSKA (reference sequence). The DNA of the CDR3 is TGCAGTGTAATGGGACGTCTGAACACTGAAGCTTTCTTT. It is translated as CSVMGRLNTEAFF.

This rearrangement joins TRBV6-5 to TRBJ2-1; D ambiguous. Germline-derived CDR1 and CDR2 are MNHEY and SVGAGI. V gave up 6 bases and J gave up 10 bases, with 16 bases separating them. The CDR3 has 13 amino acids. Here the CDR3 DNA reads TGTGCCAGCAGCCCCGACCCTGCGAGGGAGCAGTTCTTC. It specifies CASSPDPAREQFF.

This clonotype was seen only a few times. The rearrangement joins TRBV29-1 to TRBJ2-2; a possible D gene is TRBD2 (6 bases). Trimming took 8 bases from V and 3 from J, leaving 19 bases between them. The germline V gene has CDR1 SQVTM and CDR2 ANQGSEA. The CDR3 has 15 residues. This CDR3 reads CSPGPGLRDTGELFF. CDR3 coding DNA: TGCAGCCCTGGCCCGGGACTGAGGGACACCGGGGAGCTGTTTTTT.

This clonotype was detected a few times. The chain links TRBV3-1 to TRBJ2-3, with D perhaps being TRBD1 or TRBD2 (6 bases each). Deletions cut 2 bases from V and 2 bases from J, with 8 bases between. CDR1 and CDR2 (germline): LGHDT, YNNKEL (reference sequence). This CDR3 has 14 amino acids. The CDR3 DNA is TGTGCCAGCAGCCAACCGGGGGCCACAGATACGCAGTATTTT. It translates to CASSQPGATDTQYF.